This T cell receptor beta chain was found in a study of blood T cell repertoires in COVID-19. Overall study context: There were acute and convalescent COVID-19 samples, and they came from the United States, Italy and Spain. The analysed material was cDNA or gDNA that came from T cells, B-cell-depleted T cells, or PBMCs.

This CDR3 contains 15 residues. The germline CDR1 and CDR2 sequences are MGHRA and YSYEKL. Deletions cut 2 bases from V and 2 bases from J, with 10 bases between. TCRdb's copy holds only in-frame clones and misses some; the assay was immunoSEQ multiplex PCR. The sample carries over 150,000 clones, around nine tenths recorded once. The clonotype comes from a woman under 30 who had recovered from COVID-19. The source material was peripheral blood. This rearrangement joins TRBV4-1 to TRBJ2-4; unclear D gene. The CDR3 loop reads CASSQLYYSKNIQYF. Written as DNA, the CDR3 is TGCGCCAGCAGCCAACTATACTATTCCAAAAACATTCAGTACTTC.